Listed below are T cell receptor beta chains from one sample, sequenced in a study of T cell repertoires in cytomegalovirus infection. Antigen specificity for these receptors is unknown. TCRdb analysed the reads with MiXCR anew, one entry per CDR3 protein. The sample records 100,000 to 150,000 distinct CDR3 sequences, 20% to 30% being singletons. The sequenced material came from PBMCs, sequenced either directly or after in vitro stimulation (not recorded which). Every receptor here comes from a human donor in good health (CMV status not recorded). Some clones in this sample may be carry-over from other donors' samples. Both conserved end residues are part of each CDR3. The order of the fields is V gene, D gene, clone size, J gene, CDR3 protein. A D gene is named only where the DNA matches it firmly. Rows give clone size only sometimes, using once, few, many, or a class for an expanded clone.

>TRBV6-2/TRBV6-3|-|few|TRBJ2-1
CASSYSAAEQFF
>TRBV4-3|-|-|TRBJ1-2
CASSQDMLANYGYTF
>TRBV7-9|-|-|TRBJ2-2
CASSLDSGGTGELFF
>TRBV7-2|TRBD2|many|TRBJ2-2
CASSGLADTNTGELFF
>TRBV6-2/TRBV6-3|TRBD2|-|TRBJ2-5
CASSYPQSGRLRETQYF
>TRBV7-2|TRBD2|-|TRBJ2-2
CASSPGLAGFDGELFF
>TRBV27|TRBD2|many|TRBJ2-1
CASSFPKGGRAANEQFF
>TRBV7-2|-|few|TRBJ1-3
CASSRLLGSSGNTIYF
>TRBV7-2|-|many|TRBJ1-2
CASSLAPDGFYGYTF
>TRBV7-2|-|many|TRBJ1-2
CASSQDGWEYGYTF
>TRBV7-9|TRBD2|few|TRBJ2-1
CASSLGRTSLGEQFF
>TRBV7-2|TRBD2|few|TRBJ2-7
CASSPGLAGLSLGEQYF
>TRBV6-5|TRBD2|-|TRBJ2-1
CASIGLAGGRYNEQFF
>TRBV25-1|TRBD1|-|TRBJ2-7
CASSVGQGNHYEQYF
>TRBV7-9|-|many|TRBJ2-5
CASSYPVGFQETQYF
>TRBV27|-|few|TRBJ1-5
CASTTGINQPQHF
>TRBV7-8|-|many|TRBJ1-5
CASSPDSQYNQPQHF
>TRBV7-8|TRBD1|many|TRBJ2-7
CASSLVPGQGSEQYF
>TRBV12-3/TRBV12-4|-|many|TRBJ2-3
CASSFYQGTDTQYF
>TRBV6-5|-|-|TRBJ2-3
CASSYAQGSLTDTQYF
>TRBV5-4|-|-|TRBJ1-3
CASSPQGVPGNTIYF
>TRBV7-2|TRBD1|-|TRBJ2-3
CASSSRTGAADTQYF
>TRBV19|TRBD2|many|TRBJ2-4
CASSVPGLADYKNIQYF
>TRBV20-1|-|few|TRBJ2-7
CSARPASYEQYF
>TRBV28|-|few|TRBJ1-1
CASSFLSVGAEAFF
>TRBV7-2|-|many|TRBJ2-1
CASSPTGGRNEQFF
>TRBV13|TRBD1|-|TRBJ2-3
CASSSNRGDTQYF
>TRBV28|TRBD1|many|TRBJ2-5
CASSSFQGAETQYF
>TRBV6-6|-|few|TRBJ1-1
CASSSNRALNTEAFF
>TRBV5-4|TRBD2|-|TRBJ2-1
CASSLSGSGEQFF
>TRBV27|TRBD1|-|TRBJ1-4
CASSKQPLGQGNPWNEKLFF
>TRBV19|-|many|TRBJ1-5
CASSNQAGDQPQHF
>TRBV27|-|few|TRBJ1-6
CASSLDQGLHNSPLHF
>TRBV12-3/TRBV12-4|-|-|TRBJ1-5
CASSFGSGNQPQHF
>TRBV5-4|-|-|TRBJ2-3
CASSPAGSGTDTQYF
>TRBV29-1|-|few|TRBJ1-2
CSVEEYRVYGYTF
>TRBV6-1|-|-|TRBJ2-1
CASSEYASRRIYNEQFF
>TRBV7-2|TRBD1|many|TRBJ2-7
CASTQPGGLPYEQYF
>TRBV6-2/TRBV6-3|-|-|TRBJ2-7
CASTLAKSGHYEQYF
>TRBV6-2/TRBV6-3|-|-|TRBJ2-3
CASRGLGTDTQYF
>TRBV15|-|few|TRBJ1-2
CATSSRGTHGYTF
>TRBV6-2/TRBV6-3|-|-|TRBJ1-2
CASSYSGTEKGYGYTF
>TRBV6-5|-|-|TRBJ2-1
CASTLSGPSSYNEQFF
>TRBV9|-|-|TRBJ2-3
CASSVATGDADTQYF
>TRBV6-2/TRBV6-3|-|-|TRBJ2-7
CATRTIPTYEQYF
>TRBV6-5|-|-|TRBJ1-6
CASSRVNNSPLHF
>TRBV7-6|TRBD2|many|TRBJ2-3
CASSLESGGLTDTQYF
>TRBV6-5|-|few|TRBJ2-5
CASSAHGGSTQYF
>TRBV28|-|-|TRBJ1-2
CAILLTALGGYTF
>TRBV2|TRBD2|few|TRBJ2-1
CASIPSGRRKSYNEQFF